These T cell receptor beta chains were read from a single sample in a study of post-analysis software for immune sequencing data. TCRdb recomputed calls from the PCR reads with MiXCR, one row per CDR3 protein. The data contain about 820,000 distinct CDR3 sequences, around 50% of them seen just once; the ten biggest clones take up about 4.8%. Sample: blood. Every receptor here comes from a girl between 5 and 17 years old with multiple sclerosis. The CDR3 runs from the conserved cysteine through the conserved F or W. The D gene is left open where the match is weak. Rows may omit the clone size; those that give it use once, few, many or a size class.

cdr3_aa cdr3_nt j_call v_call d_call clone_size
CASSHGLGDEQFF TGTGCCAGCAGCCATGGACTTGGGGATGAGCAGTTCTTC TRBJ2-1 TRBV4-2 . few
CAITPGTGILGGRGYNEQFF TGTGCCATCACCCCAGGGACAGGGATCCTTGGCGGGAGGGGTTACAATGAGCAGTTCTTC TRBJ2-1 TRBV10-3 . .
CSGVGTAQETQYF TGCAGCGGGGTGGGGACAGCGCAAGAGACCCAGTACTTC TRBJ2-5 TRBV29-1 TRBD1 .
CASSLSNRKETQYF TGTGCCAGCAGTTTATCGAACAGAAAAGAGACCCAGTACTTC TRBJ2-5 TRBV27 . once
CASSPFSSGSYEQYF TGTGCCAGCAGCCCCTTCTCTAGCGGGAGTTACGAGCAGTACTTC TRBJ2-7 TRBV7-6 TRBD2 few
CASSLQSAGGLDEQYF TGCGCCAGCAGCTTGCAGTCGGCGGGGGGGCTCGATGAGCAGTACTTC TRBJ2-5 TRBV5-1 TRBD2 few
CASSQDPVPAVDEQYF TGCGCCAGCAGCCAAGATCCAGTTCCGGCAGTAGACGAGCAGTACTTC TRBJ2-7 TRBV4-1 . .
CASSRAIAGLDKNIQYF TGTGCCAGCAGCCGCGCTATCGCTGGGCTCGACAAAAACATTCAGTACTTC TRBJ2-4 TRBV4-2 . .
CSAGSAGIGNTEAFF TGCAGTGCCGGATCGGCAGGGATAGGGAACACTGAAGCTTTCTTT TRBJ1-1 TRBV20-1 . .
CSVGTSGVEQYF TGCAGCGTGGGGACTAGCGGTGTTGAGCAGTACTTC TRBJ2-7 TRBV29-1 TRBD2 few
CASSYGLEGGTQYF TGTGCCAGCAGCTACGGACTAGAGGGAGGGACCCAGTACTTC TRBJ2-5 TRBV7-3 TRBD2 .
CAWSPVGETQYF TGTGCCTGGAGTCCCGTAGGAGAGACCCAGTACTTC TRBJ2-5 TRBV30 . .
CASSLWASGGTTYFEQFF TGCGCCAGCAGCTTGTGGGCTAGCGGGGGAACAACCTATTTTGAGCAGTTCTTC TRBJ2-1 TRBV5-1 TRBD2 .
CASSLAGTNYYEQYF TGCGCCAGCAGCTTGGCCGGGACAAATTACTACGAGCAGTACTTC TRBJ2-7 TRBV5-1 . .
CSAGGGTSGSNYEQYF TGCAGCGCCGGGGGGGGGACTAGCGGGAGTAATTACGAGCAGTACTTC TRBJ2-7 TRBV29-1 TRBD2 .
CASSSTGVGNEQFF TGTGCCAGCAGCTCGACAGGGGTGGGCAATGAGCAGTTCTTC TRBJ2-1 TRBV7-2 TRBD1 .
CASSPTRAYGGGGQFF TGTGCCAGCAGCCCGACCCGAGCCTACGGTGGTGGTGGGCAGTTCTTC TRBJ2-1 TRBV3-1 . .
CAWTAGLSYEQYF TGTGCCTGGACCGCCGGGCTGTCCTACGAGCAGTACTTC TRBJ2-7 TRBV30 . .
CASSFPMRSGANVLTF TGTGCCAGCAGCTTCCCTATGAGGTCGGGGGCCAACGTCCTGACTTTC TRBJ2-6 TRBV7-3 . .
CASSQGGGYYGYTF TGTGCCAGCAGCCAAGGAGGCGGTTACTATGGCTACACCTTC TRBJ1-2 TRBV14 . .
CSAIGSKETQYF TGCAGTGCTATCGGGTCGAAAGAGACCCAGTACTTC TRBJ2-5 TRBV20-1 . .
CASSFQRGTNTDTQYF TGTGCCAGCAGTTTCCAGCGGGGGACTAACACAGATACGCAGTATTTT TRBJ2-3 TRBV6-6 TRBD2 .
CASSDGTGTSLEQYF TGTGCCAGCAGCGACGGGACAGGGACGTCCCTGGAGCAGTACTTC TRBJ2-5 TRBV5-6 TRBD1 few
CASSMGRSGRDNEQYF TGTGCCAGCTCTATGGGCAGAAGCGGGAGGGACAATGAGCAGTACTTC TRBJ2-7 TRBV2 TRBD2 once
CASSLEDTGELFF TGTGCCAGCAGCTTAGAGGACACCGGGGAGCTGTTTTTT TRBJ2-2 TRBV7-3 . few
CSAGEPGTGAYEQYF TGCAGTGCTGGAGAACCCGGGACAGGGGCCTACGAGCAGTACTTC TRBJ2-7 TRBV20-1 TRBD1 .
CASSESGNTGELFF TGCGCCAGCAGTGAATCAGGAAACACCGGGGAGCTGTTTTTT TRBJ2-2 TRBV10-1 . .
CATSDSQGPEETQYF TGTGCCACCAGTGATAGTCAGGGCCCCGAGGAGACCCAGTACTTC TRBJ2-5 TRBV24-1 . .
CASSLPRGGPAETQYF TGTGCCAGCAGCTTACCCCGCGGCGGCCCAGCCGAGACCCAGTACTTC TRBJ2-5 TRBV7-2 . .
CASSLGFFGPTEAFF TGCGCCAGCAGCTTGGGGTTCTTCGGTCCAACTGAAGCTTTCTTT TRBJ1-1 TRBV5-1 . .
CSARRGQQNTEAFF TGCAGTGCTAGGCGCGGACAGCAGAACACTGAAGCTTTCTTT TRBJ1-1 TRBV20-1 . .
CASNEREGQETQYF TGTGCCAGCAATGAGCGGGAGGGCCAAGAGACCCAGTACTTC TRBJ2-5 TRBV2 TRBD2 .
CASSLAAGGSWNTEAFF TGTGCCAGCAGTTTAGCGGCAGGGGGCTCCTGGAACACTGAAGCTTTCTTT TRBJ1-1 TRBV12-3/TRBV12-4 TRBD1 .
CATRDSRPGQYF TGTGCCACCAGGGACAGTCGTCCTGGGCAGTACTTC TRBJ2-5 TRBV27 TRBD1 .
CASSLEPRGEQYF TGTGCCAGCAGCCTAGAACCCAGGGGCGAGCAGTACTTC TRBJ2-7 TRBV7-9 . few
CASSQERQGGYGYTF TGCGCCAGCAGCCAAGAGAGACAGGGGGGCTATGGCTACACCTTC TRBJ1-2 TRBV4-1 TRBD1 .
CASSPRPVLAGGRNEQFF TGTGCCAGCAGCCCACGCCCCGTACTAGCGGGAGGGAGGAATGAGCAGTTCTTC TRBJ2-1 TRBV7-3 TRBD2 .
CSAHSTSGSSYNEQFF TGCAGTGCTCACTCTACTAGCGGGAGCTCCTACAATGAGCAGTTCTTC TRBJ2-1 TRBV20-1 TRBD2 few
CASSLDANEQFF TGTGCCAGCAGCTTAGATGCCAATGAGCAGTTCTTC TRBJ2-1 TRBV7-9 . .
CASSFGLAGTQYF TGTGCCAGCAGTTTTGGACTAGCAGGGACCCAGTACTTC TRBJ2-5 TRBV12-3/TRBV12-4 TRBD2 .
CASSFSYGTSGRHEQFF TGTGCCAGCAGCTTCAGTTACGGGACTAGCGGGAGACATGAGCAGTTCTTC TRBJ2-1 TRBV5-6 TRBD2 .